This T cell receptor beta chain was sequenced for a study of OX40 agonist ivuxolimab in advanced cancers. V lost 4 bases, J lost 6 bases, and 12 bases lay in between. Per germline, CDR1 SEHNR and CDR2 FQNEAQ (reference sequence). CDR3 length: 14 residues. Only in-frame clones appear in the TCRdb table, and some are missing; sequencing was by immunoSEQ multiplex PCR. Among tens of thousands of clones listed, less than 95% were seen once. This chain links TRBV7-9 with TRBJ2-2; maybe TRBD2 (6 bases). The sequence was obtained from an adult with an advanced solid tumor such as melanoma, head and neck, liver or kidney cancer. This specimen was CD4+ or CD8+ T cells sorted from blood, taken in a trial of the OX40 agonist ivuxolimab. The CDR3 sequence is CASSSETSPGELFF. Here the CDR3 DNA reads TGTGCCAGCAGCTCAGAGACTAGTCCCGGGGAGCTGTTTTTT.